This TCR beta chain was captured by sequencing in a study of cytomegalovirus exposure and HLA in healthy donors. Donors showed nominal health when sampled, although they likely had unrecorded immune exposures. The PCR used 60 Vbeta and 13 Jbeta primers. The authors' processing: The authors later counted roughly 79 million unique TCR beta chains, about 11 million of them shared. Only in-frame clones appear in the TCRdb table, and some are missing; sequencing was by immunoSEQ multiplex PCR. V and J calls and clone size are as listed in that table; D and trimming were resolved from the DNA. The data contain 250,000 or so clones, approximately 91% of them singletons. Whole-study results and caveats: In a later analysis, most CMV-associated TCR beta chains appeared HLA-restricted. As a later analysis showed, several of the most significant clusters appeared to be linked to common viral pathogens.

V was cut by 3 bases and J by 9 bases, with 16 bases left in between. The germline V gene encodes CDR1 SGHDT and CDR2 YYEEEE. The CDR3 consists of 13 residues. In the case of this clone: Its antigen is still unknown.

The receptor's source is a girl aged 2 to 10 in good health and CMV-seronegative. Sequencing input: PBMCs. The genes are TRBV5-6 and TRBJ2-7; the D gene is possibly TRBD2 (7 bases). The CDR3 DNA reads as TGTGCCAGCAGCTGGGGGGGGACAATGGGGCAGTACTTC. Its translation is CASSWGGTMGQYF.